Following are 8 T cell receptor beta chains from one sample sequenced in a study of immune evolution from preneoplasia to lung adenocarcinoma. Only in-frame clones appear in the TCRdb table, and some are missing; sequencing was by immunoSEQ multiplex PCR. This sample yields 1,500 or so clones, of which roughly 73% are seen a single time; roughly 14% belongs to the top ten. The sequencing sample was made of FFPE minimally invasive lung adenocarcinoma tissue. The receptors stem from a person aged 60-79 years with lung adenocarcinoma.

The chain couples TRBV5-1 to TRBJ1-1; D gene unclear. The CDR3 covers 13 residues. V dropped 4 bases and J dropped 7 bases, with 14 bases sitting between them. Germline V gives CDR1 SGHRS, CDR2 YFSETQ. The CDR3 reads CASSPWTDLEAFF. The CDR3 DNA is TGCGCCAGCAGCCCCTGGACGGACCTTGAAGCTTTCTTT.

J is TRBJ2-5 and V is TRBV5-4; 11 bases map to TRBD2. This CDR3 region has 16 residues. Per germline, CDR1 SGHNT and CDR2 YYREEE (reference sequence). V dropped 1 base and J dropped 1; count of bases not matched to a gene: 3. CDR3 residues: CASSLMLAGGQETQYF. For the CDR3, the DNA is TGTGCCAGCAGCTTGATGCTAGCGGGGGGCCAAGAGACCCAGTACTTC.

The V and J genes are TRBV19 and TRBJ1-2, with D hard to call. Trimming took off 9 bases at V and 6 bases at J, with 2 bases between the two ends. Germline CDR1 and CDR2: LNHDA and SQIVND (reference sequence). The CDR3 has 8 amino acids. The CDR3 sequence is CARDGYTF. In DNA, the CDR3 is TGTGCCAGAGATGGCTACACCTTC.

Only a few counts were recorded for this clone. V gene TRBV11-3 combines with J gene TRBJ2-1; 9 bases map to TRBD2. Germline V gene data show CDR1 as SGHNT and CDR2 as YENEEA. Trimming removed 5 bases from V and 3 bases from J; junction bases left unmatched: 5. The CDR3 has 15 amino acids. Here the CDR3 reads CASSPSGEDYNEQFF. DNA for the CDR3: TGTGCCAGCAGCCCTAGCGGGGAGGACTACAATGAGCAGTTCTTC.

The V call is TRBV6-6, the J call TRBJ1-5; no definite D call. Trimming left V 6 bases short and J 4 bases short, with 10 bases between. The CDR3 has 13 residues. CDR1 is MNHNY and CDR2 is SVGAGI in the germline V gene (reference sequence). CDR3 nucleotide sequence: TGTGCCAGCAGGACGGTCGGGAATCAGCCCCAGCATTTT. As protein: CASRTVGNQPQHF.

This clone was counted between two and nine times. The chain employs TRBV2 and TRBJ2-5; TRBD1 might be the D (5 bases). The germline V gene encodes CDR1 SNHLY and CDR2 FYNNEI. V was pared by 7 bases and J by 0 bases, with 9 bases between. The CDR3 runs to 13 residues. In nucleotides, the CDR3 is TGTGCCAGCAACCGCAGGGACCAAGAGACCCAGTACTTC. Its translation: CASNRRDQETQYF.

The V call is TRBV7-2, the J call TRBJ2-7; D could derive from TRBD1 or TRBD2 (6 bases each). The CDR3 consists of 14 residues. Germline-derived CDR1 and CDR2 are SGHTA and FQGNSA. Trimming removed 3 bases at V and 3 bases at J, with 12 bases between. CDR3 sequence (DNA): TGTGCCAGCAGCTTGTGGGGGGCCGGCTACGAGCAGTACTTC. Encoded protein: CASSLWGAGYEQYF.

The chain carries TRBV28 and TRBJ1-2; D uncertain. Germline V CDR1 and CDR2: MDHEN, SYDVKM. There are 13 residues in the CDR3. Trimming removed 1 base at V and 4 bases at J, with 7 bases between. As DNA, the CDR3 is TGTGCCAGCAGTTTATTCGGCCCCTATGGCTACACCTTC. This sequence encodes CASSLFGPYGYTF.